The 17 T cell receptor beta chains below come from one sample, sequenced in a study of OX40 agonist ivuxolimab in advanced cancers. Generated by immunoSEQ multiplex PCR, the TCRdb table keeps only in-frame clones and is missing some. The repertoire holds some 42,000 clones, with 70% to 85% as singletons. The sample consisted of CD4+ or CD8+ T cells sorted from blood, taken in a trial of the OX40 agonist ivuxolimab. Receptors were obtained from an adult with an advanced solid tumor such as melanoma, head and neck, liver or kidney cancer.

The chain couples TRBV7-8 to TRBJ2-3; no firm D call. The V end lost 5 bases, the J end lost 2 bases, and 11 bases lay between the germline ends. Germline V gene sequence: CDR1 SGHVS, CDR2 FQNEAQ. The CDR3 spans 14 residues. The CDR3 is CASSPLGNTDTQYF. The CDR3 DNA reads TGTGCCAGCAGCCCCCTGGGTAACACAGATACGCAGTATTTT.

V and J are TRBV7-2 and TRBJ1-1; D remains unclear. Trimming pared 5 bases from V and 3 bases from J, leaving 19 bases between. This CDR3 spans 16 amino acids. Germline CDR1 SGHTA, CDR2 FQGNSA. The CDR3 region has the DNA TGTGCCAGCAGCCCCCCCCGTAGGTCACCTGACACTGAAGCTTTCTTT. This translates into CASSPPRRSPDTEAFF.

In nucleotides, the CDR3 is TGTGCCAGCTCACCGCGAGGCTCCAATGAGCAGTTCTTC. Protein: CASSPRGSNEQFF. The chain combines TRBV18 with TRBJ2-1; no definite D call. The CDR3 runs 13 residues. Germline CDR1 is KGHSH and CDR2 is LQKENI. Trimming left V 3 bases short and J 6 bases short, with 9 bases between.

V and J are TRBV6-5 and TRBJ1-2; D unclear. The V gene lost 9 bases and the J gene lost 5 bases, with 13 bases spanning the gap. CDR1 and CDR2 (germline): MNHEY, SVGAGI. The CDR3 sequence is 12 residues long. This CDR3 reads CARSREGYGYTF. The CDR3 bases are TGTGCCAGATCCCGTGAAGGATATGGCTACACCTTC.

By share of the sample, this clone is large. The V call is TRBV6-4, the J call TRBJ2-1; D is undetermined. The germline V and J ends were trimmed by 0 bases and 8 bases, with 11 bases remaining between them. The CDR3 covers 14 residues. Germline loops: CDR1 MRHNA, CDR2 SNTAGT. CDR3 sequence (DNA): TGTGCCAGCAGTGACTCTTGGACCACGGATGAGCAGTTCTTC. Protein sequence: CASSDSWTTDEQFF.

The rearrangement uses TRBV14 and TRBJ2-5; no clear D gene. Germline CDR1 reads SGHDN; CDR2 reads FVKESK. The length of the CDR3 is 13 residues. The V and J ends lost 0 bases and 12 bases respectively, with 14 bases between them. The chain's CDR3 is CASSQDLGTPEYF. The CDR3 DNA reads as TGTGCCAGCAGCCAAGATCTTGGAACCCCGGAGTACTTC.

The V call is TRBV30, the J call TRBJ1-5; D remains unclear. V was clipped by 1 base and J by 3 bases, with 7 bases between them. This CDR3 is built from 13 residues. Germline loops: CDR1 GTSNPN, CDR2 SVGIG (reference sequence). The CDR3 nucleotides read TGTGCCTGGAGTGAGCAGATCAATCAGCCCCAGCATTTT. Amino acid sequence: CAWSEQINQPQHF.

The chain has TRBV18 and TRBJ1-5, with TRBD1 matching 7 bases. Germline V gene sequence: CDR1 KGHSH, CDR2 LQKENI. The CDR3 runs to 16 residues. V lost 6 bases and J lost 3; bases outside the gene matches: 11. The CDR3 coding sequence is TGTGCCAGCTCTCCAGACAGGGACCGTATCAATCAGCCCCAGCATTTT. It codes for CASSPDRDRINQPQHF.

This rearrangement joins TRBV6-1 to TRBJ2-1; D not certain. Trimming took 0 bases from V and 9 from J, leaving 12 bases between them. This CDR3 region has 14 residues. Germline CDR1 and CDR2: MNHNS and SASEGT. This chain's CDR3 is CASSEARPPGEQFF. In DNA form, the CDR3 reads TGTGCCAGCAGTGAAGCGCGCCCGCCGGGTGAGCAGTTCTTC.

The chain links TRBV11-2 to TRBJ1-3; TRBD1 matches 7 bases. This CDR3 comprises 16 residues. With 4 bases clipped from V and 7 bases from J, the junction kept 13 bases outside the gene matches. Germline V gene data show CDR1 as SGHAT and CDR2 as FQNNGV. The CDR3 reads CASSSRQGSKGNTIYF. DNA for the CDR3: TGTGCCAGCAGCTCCAGACAGGGATCGAAGGGCAACACCATATATTTT.

This clone was counted a few times. This chain uses TRBV27 with TRBJ1-4; no reliable D call. Looked up from germline, CDR1 is MNHEY and CDR2 is SMNVEV (reference sequence). CDR3 length: 14 amino acids. Trimming left V 6 bases short and J 1 base short, with 9 bases between. In nucleotides, the CDR3 is TGTGCCAGCAGCCCGGACGGAACTAATGAAAAACTGTTTTTT. It translates to CASSPDGTNEKLFF.

The J gene is TRBJ1-1, the V gene TRBV5-6; TRBD1 might be the D (5 bases). The germline V gene has CDR1 SGHDT and CDR2 YYEEEE. The V end was cut by 4 bases, the J end by 2 bases, with 12 bases between. This CDR3 comprises 14 residues. The CDR3 protein is CASSLVGDNTEAFF. The CDR3 DNA follows: TGTGCCAGCAGCCTGGTGGGGGATAACACTGAAGCTTTCTTT.

V usage is TRBV2 and J usage is TRBJ2-7, with TRBD1 as a possible D gene (5 bases). CDR3 length: 11 residues. Between the trimmed V and J ends, which lost 8 bases and 6 bases, there was a span of 11 bases. Germline lookup yields CDR1 SNHLY and CDR2 FYNNEI. CDR3 sequence: CASGTGFEQYF. The CDR3 nucleotides read TGTGCCAGCGGTACAGGATTCGAGCAGTACTTC.

The rearrangement links TRBV5-1 to TRBJ1-1; D might be TRBD1 (5 bases). Germline values: CDR1 SGHRS, CDR2 YFSETQ. V was trimmed by 4 bases and J by 7 bases, leaving 8 bases between them. The CDR3 spans 11 residues. As DNA, the CDR3 is TGCGCCAGCAGCGGGGACTTTGAAGCTTTCTTT. This codes for CASSGDFEAFF.

V and J are TRBV7-9 and TRBJ2-1; possibly TRBD2 for D (5 bases). Trimming left V 5 bases short and J 9 bases short, with 14 bases between. CDR3 length: 13 residues. The germline V gene encodes CDR1 SEHNR and CDR2 FQNEAQ (reference sequence). The CDR3, as DNA: TGTGCCAGCAGCCTGCCTTTAGCGTTTGAGCAGTTCTTC. Translation: CASSLPLAFEQFF.

This clone is medium-sized in the sample. The genes are TRBV10-3 and TRBJ1-4, with D perhaps TRBD1 (5 bases). The CDR3 is 16 amino acids. The germline CDR1 and CDR2 sequences are ENHRY and SYGVKD. The V end was cut by 10 bases, the J end by 2 bases, with 20 bases between. The CDR3 region has the DNA TGTGCCACCGGGAGGGACCGTTTTAGCACTAATGAAAAACTGTTTTTT. Translation gives CATGRDRFSTNEKLFF.

This clone occurred a few times. The J gene is TRBJ2-1, the V gene TRBV7-8; 10 positions match TRBD2. The germline V gene encodes CDR1 SGHVS and CDR2 FQNEAQ. The CDR3 has 17 amino acids. With V trimmed by 4 bases and J by 3 bases, 9 bases remained unmatched. Here the CDR3 DNA reads TGTGCCAGCAGCTCGAATTTAGCGGGGGGATTCTACAATGAGCAGTTCTTC. It yields the protein CASSSNLAGGFYNEQFF.